This T cell receptor (beta chain) was recovered during a study of long-term antiretroviral therapy in people with HIV. Study findings and constraints: Information on adherence, resistance and therapy changes was unavailable. ART preceded a rise in diversity that nonetheless stayed lower than in transplant donor controls.

Survey level was the resolution at which the v3.0 immunoSEQ assay ran. Assay: immunoSEQ multiplex PCR; the TCRdb copy retains only in-frame clones and omits some. The sample includes about 6,700 clones, roughly 70% of them seen just once. As concerns this clone: The antigen remains unidentified.

At minimum, one pre-ART and two post-ART PBMC samples were obtained from each donor. The V gene's germline CDR1 is SGHKS and CDR2 YYEKEE (reference sequence). Trimming stripped 1 base from V and 1 base from J, with 8 bases between. CDR3 size: 14 residues. This receptor was taken from a man younger than 35 with HIV. The source was unsorted PBMCs, collected 0.1 years before starting antiretroviral therapy. This chain links TRBV5-5 with TRBJ1-2; D is ambiguous. The CDR3 here is CASSLYSVNYGYTF. CDR3 DNA sequence: TGTGCCAGCAGCTTGTACAGCGTTAACTATGGCTACACCTTC.